This TCR beta chain came from a study of blood T cell repertoires in COVID-19. Clones were sequenced by immunoSEQ multiplex PCR, and TCRdb holds only the in-frame ones, with some missing. The repertoire includes about 180,000 clones, around 83% of them detected once, and approximately 14% sits in the top ten. With 0 bases removed from V and 9 bases from J, the gap between germline ends came to 16 bases. The CDR3 has 15 amino acids. CDR1 SGHDT and CDR2 YYEEEE come from the germline V gene. Specimen: PBMCs or T cells enriched from blood (not recorded which). The V call is TRBV5-6, the J call TRBJ1-5, with TRBD1 as a possible D gene (5 bases). This receptor was identified in a man aged 45-65 years who had recovered from COVID-19. CDR3 DNA: TGTGCCAGCAGCTTGGGGAGGGGCGCAGTCCGGCCCCAGCATTTT. The encoded protein is CASSLGRGAVRPQHF.